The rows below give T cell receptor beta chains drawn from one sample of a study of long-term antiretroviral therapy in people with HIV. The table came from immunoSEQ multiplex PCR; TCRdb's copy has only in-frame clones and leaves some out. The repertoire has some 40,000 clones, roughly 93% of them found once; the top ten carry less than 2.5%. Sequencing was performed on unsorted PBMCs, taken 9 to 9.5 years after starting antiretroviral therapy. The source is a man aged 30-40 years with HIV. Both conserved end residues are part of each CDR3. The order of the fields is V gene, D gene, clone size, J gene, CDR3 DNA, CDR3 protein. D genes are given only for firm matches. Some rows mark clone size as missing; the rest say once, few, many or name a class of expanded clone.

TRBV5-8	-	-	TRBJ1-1	TGTGCCAGCAGCTTGGGGCAGGGGACCACTGAAGCTTTCTTT	CASSLGQGTTEAFF
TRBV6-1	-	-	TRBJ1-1	TGTGCCAGTGGGACGGACAAGGGCACTGAAGCTTTCTTT	CASGTDKGTEAFF
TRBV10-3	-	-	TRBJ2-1	TGTGCCATCAGTGACAGGAAAAGCTCCTACAATGAGCAGTTCTTC	CAISDRKSSYNEQFF
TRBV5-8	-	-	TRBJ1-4	TGTGCCAGCAGCGTCGGGACGGAAAGGGGTCGTAATGAAAAACTGTTTTTT	CASSVGTERGRNEKLFF
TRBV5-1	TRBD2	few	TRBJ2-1	TGCGCCAGCAGCTTGGTGCTAGCGGGGGTAAACAATGAGCAGTTCTTC	CASSLVLAGVNNEQFF
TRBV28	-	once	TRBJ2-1	TGTGCCAGCATTCCCAGTGGTGACTACAATGAGCAGTTCTTC	CASIPSGDYNEQFF
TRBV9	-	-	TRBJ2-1	TGTGCCAGCAGCGTAGCTTACAGGGGAGGCGAGCAGTTCTTC	CASSVAYRGGEQFF
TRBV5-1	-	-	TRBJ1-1	TGCGCCAGCAGCTTCGGGAACACTGAAGCTTTCTTT	CASSFGNTEAFF
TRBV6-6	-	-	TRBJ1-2	TGTGCCAGCGCCGGGACGGCCTATGGCTACACCTTC	CASAGTAYGYTF
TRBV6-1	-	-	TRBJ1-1	TGTGCCAGCGAATGGGACAAGAAGGCTTTCTTT	CASEWDKKAFF
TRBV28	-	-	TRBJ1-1	TGTGCCAGCACCCCCTTGGGGCAGGGATCCCTCTTGAACACTGAAGCTTTCTTT	CASTPLGQGSLLNTEAFF
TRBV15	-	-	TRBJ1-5	TGTGCCACCAGCTGGTCGATGCCGGGCAATCAGCCCCAGCATTTT	CATSWSMPGNQPQHF
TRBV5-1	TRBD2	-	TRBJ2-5	TGCGCCAGCAGCTTCCGGACTAGCGGGAAAGAGACCCAGTACTTC	CASSFRTSGKETQYF
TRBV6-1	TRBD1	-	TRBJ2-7	TGTGCCAGCAATCAGGGACAGGGGATTTACGAGCAGTACTTC	CASNQGQGIYEQYF
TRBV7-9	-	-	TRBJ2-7	TGTGCCAGCAGCTTAGATCATAAGTCCCCAAGGGACGAGCAGTACTTC	CASSLDHKSPRDEQYF
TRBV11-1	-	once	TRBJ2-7	TGTGCCAGCAGCCCCAACTACGAGCAGTACTTC	CASSPNYEQYF
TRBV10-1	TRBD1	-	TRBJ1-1	TGCGCCACTAAACCCGGGACAGCTGACACTGAAGCTTTCTTT	CATKPGTADTEAFF
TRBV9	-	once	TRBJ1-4	TGTGCCAGCAGGGGGGTGGACAGCCCTAATGAAAAACTGTTTTTT	CASRGVDSPNEKLFF
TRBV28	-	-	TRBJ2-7	TGTGCCAGCTCAGAGCCAGGGGAGACTAGGGAGCAGTACTTC	CASSEPGETREQYF
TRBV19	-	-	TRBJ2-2	TGTGCCAGTAGTCAGGGACCGGGGGTTTTCGGGGAGCTGTTTTTT	CASSQGPGVFGELFF
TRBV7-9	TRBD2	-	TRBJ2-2	TGTGCCAGCACCTCCCTAGCGGGGGGGACGAACACCGGGGAGCTGTTTTTT	CASTSLAGGTNTGELFF
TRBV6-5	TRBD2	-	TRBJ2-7	TGTGCCAGCAGTCCCGCGGGGGGGGTCTACGAGCAGTACTTC	CASSPAGGVYEQYF
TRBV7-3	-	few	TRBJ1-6	TGTGCCAGCAGTACAACGGGGAATTCACCCCTCCACTTT	CASSTTGNSPLHF
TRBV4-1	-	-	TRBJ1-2	TGCGCCAGCAGCATCAGAGGGGGAGTCAGCTATGGCTACACCTTC	CASSIRGGVSYGYTF
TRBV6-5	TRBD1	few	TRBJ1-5	TGTGCCAGCAGTCCGGGACAGGCGTATCAGCCCCAGCATTTT	CASSPGQAYQPQHF
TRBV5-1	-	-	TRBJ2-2	TGCGCCAGCAGCTTAACGAACACCGGGGAGCTGTTTTTT	CASSLTNTGELFF
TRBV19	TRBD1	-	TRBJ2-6	TGTGCCAGTAGTACCTCCGGGACAGGGGCTTTATCTGGGGCCAACGTCCTGACTTTC	CASSTSGTGALSGANVLTF
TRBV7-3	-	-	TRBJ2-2	TGTGCCAGCAGCGCTCCAGGGCCCGGGGAGCTGTTTTTT	CASSAPGPGELFF
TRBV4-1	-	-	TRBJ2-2	TGCGCCAGCAGCCTGATCACTATCGGGGAGCTGTTTTTT	CASSLITIGELFF
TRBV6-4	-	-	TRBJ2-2	TGTGCCAGCAGTGACTCACCAGGGTGGGACACCGGGGAGCTGTTTTTT	CASSDSPGWDTGELFF
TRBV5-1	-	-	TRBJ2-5	TGCGCCAGCAGCTTGGCTGGGGGGCCTAGAGAGACCCAGTACTTC	CASSLAGGPRETQYF
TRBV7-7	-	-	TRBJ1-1	TGTGCTAGCAGCGTGGACAAGAACACTGAAGCTTTCTTT	CASSVDKNTEAFF
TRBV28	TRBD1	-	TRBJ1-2	TGTGCCAGCAGTCCCGGGACAGGCGTTACGTATGGCTACACCTTC	CASSPGTGVTYGYTF
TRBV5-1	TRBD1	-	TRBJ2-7	TGCGCCAGCAGCTTCGGGACAGCCTCCTACGAGCAGTACTTC	CASSFGTASYEQYF
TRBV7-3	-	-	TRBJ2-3	TGTGCCAGCAGCTCACCGGGGGGCACAGATACGCAGTATTTT	CASSSPGGTDTQYF
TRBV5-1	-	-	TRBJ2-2	TGCGCCAGCAAGGAGACTGCCGGTTCGGGGGAGCTGTTTTTT	CASKETAGSGELFF
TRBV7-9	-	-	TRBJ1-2	TGTGCCAGCAGCGCACCGGGGGAGGGGAATCTCTATGGCTACACCTTC	CASSAPGEGNLYGYTF
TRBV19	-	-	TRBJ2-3	TGTGCCAGTAGCGGACAACTCCGCACAGATACGCAGTATTTT	CASSGQLRTDTQYF
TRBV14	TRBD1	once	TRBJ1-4	TGTGCCAGCAGCCCCGACAGGGCGGAAAAACTGTTTTTT	CASSPDRAEKLFF
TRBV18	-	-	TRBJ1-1	TGTGCCAGCTCACCGGACGGCGCGCGATGGAACACTGAAGCTTTCTTT	CASSPDGARWNTEAFF
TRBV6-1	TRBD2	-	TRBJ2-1	TGTGCCAGCAGTGAAGCTAGCGGGGGCTACAATGAGCAGTTCTTC	CASSEASGGYNEQFF
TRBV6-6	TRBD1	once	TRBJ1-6	TGTGCCAGCCTGATCACCGGGACAGAAATTAATTCACCCCTCCACTTT	CASLITGTEINSPLHF
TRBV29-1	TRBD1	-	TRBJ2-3	TGCAGCGTTGAGAGGTCAGGGGGTATCACAGATACGCAGTATTTT	CSVERSGGITDTQYF
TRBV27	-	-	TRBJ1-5	TGTGCCAGCGGCTACAGGGACCAGCCCCAGCATTTT	CASGYRDQPQHF
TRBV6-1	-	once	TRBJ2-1	TGTGCCAGCAGTGAAGCTTTCAGACAGGTCGAGCAGTTCTTC	CASSEAFRQVEQFF
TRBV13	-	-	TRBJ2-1	TGTGCCAGCAGCTTAGGGACTCAGTACAATGAGCAGTTCTTC	CASSLGTQYNEQFF
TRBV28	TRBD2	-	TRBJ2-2	TGTGCCAGCAGGTCCCCGGGACTAACAGCCGGGGAGCTGTTTTTT	CASRSPGLTAGELFF
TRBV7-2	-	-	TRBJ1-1	TGTGCCAGCAGTCTCGTTGAGGGCAGTGAAGCTTTCTTT	CASSLVEGSEAFF
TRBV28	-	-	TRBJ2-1	TGTGCCAGCAGTTTTGAGAATGAGCAGTTCTTC	CASSFENEQFF